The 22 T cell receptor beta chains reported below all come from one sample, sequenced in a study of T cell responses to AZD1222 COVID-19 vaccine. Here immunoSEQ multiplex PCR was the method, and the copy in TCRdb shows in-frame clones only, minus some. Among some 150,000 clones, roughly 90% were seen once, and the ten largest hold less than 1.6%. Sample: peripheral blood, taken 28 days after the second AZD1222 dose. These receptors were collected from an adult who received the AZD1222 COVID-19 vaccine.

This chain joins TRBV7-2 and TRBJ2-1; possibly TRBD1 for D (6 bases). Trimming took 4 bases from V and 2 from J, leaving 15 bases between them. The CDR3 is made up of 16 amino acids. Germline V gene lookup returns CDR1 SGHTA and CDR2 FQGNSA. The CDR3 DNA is TGTGCCAGCAGCTCTCGGGCGAGGGGGACCTACAATGAGCAGTTCTTC. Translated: CASSSRARGTYNEQFF.

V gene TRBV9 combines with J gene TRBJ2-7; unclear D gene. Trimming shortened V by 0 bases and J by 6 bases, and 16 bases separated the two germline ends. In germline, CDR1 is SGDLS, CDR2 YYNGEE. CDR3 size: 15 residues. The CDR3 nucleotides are TGTGCCAGCAGCGTAGCTTTGGGTACGGATACCGAGCAGTACTTC. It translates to CASSVALGTDTEQYF.

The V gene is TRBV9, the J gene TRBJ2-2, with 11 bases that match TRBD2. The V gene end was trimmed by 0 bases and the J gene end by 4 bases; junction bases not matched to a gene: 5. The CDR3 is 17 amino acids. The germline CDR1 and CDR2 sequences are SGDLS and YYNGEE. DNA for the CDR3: TGTGCCAGCAGCGTAGCTACTAGCGGGAGTCGCACCGGGGAGCTGTTTTTT. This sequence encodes CASSVATSGSRTGELFF.

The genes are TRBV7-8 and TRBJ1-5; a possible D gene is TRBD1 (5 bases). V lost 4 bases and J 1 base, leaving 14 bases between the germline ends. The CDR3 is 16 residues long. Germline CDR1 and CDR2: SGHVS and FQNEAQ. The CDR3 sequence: CASSSQRGRSNQPQHF. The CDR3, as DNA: TGTGCCAGCAGCTCCCAGCGGGGGAGGAGCAATCAGCCCCAGCATTTT.

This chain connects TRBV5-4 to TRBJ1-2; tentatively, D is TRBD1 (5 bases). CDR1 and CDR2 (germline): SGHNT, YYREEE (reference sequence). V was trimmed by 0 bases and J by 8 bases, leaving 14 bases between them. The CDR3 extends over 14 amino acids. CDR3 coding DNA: TGTGCCAGCAGCTTGGCCACCGGGACTAAGGGCTACACCTTC. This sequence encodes CASSLATGTKGYTF.

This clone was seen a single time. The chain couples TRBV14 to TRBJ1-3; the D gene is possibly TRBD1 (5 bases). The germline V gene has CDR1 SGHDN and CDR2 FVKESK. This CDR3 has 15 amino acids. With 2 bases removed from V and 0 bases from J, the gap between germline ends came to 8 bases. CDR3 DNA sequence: TGTGCCAGCAGCCAACAGGGCACCTCTGGAAACACCATATATTTT. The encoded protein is CASSQQGTSGNTIYF.

Here the CDR3 reads CASSYSVNTEAFF. Written as DNA, the CDR3 is TGTGCCAGCAGTTATAGTGTGAACACTGAAGCTTTCTTT. This chain links TRBV27 with TRBJ1-1; D is ambiguous. The CDR3 contains 13 residues. V gave up 4 bases and J gave up 0 bases, with 6 bases separating them. Germline-derived CDR1 and CDR2 are MNHEY and SMNVEV (reference sequence).

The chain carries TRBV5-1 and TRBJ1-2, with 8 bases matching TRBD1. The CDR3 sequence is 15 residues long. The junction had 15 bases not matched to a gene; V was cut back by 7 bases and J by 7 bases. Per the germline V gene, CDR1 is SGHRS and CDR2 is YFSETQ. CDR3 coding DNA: TGCGCCAGCCATAGTGGGGCAGGGGGCGACCTTGGCTACACCTTC. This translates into CASHSGAGGDLGYTF.

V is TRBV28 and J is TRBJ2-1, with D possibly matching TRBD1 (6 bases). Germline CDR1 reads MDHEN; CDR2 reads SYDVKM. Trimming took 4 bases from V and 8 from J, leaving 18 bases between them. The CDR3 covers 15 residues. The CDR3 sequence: CASSSIPGDIDEQFF. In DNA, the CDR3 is TGTGCCAGCAGTTCCATCCCCGGGGACATCGATGAGCAGTTCTTC. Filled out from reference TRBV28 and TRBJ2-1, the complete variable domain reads DVKVTQSSRYLVKRTGEKVFLECVQDMDHENMFWYRQDPGLGLRLIYFSYDVKMKEKGDIPEGYSVSREKKERFSLILESASTNQTSMYLCASSSIPGDIDEQFFGPGTRLTVL.

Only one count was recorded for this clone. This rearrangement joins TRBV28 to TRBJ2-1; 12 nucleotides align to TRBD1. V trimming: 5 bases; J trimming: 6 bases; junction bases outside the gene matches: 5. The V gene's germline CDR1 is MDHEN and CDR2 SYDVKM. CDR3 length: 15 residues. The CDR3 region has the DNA TGTGCCAGCAGTCCGGGACAGGGGGCTTTCAATGAGCAGTTCTTC. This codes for CASSPGQGAFNEQFF.

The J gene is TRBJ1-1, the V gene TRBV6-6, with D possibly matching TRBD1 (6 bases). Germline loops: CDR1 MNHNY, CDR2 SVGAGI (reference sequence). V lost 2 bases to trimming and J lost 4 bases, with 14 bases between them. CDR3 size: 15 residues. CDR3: CASSYVGQILTEAFF. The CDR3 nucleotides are TGTGCCAGCAGTTACGTCGGACAGATCCTCACTGAAGCTTTCTTT.

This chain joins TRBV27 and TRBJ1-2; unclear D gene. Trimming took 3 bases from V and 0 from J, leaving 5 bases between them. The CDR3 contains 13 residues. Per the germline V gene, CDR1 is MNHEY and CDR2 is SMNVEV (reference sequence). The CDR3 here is CASSFGANYGYTF. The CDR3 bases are TGTGCCAGCAGTTTCGGGGCTAACTATGGCTACACCTTC.

The CDR3 DNA is TGTGCCACCAGTGACACGGGACTAGCCGGCGAGCAGTACTTC. Translated: CATSDTGLAGEQYF. The chain links TRBV24-1 to TRBJ2-7; TRBD2 aligns across 9 bases. The ends lost 4 bases at V and 6 bases at J; junction bases unmatched: 6. This CDR3 region has 14 residues. Germline CDR1 is KGHDR and CDR2 is SFDVKD.

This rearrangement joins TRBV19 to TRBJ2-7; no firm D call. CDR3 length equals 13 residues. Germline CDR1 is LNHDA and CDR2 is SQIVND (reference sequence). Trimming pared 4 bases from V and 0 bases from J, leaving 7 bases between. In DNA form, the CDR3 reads TGTGCCAGTAGTAGCGGTAGCTCCTACGAGCAGTACTTC. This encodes CASSSGSSYEQYF.

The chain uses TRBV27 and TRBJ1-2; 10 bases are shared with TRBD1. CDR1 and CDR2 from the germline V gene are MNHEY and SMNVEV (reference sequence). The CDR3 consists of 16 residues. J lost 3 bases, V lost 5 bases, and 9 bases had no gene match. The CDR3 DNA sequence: TGTGCCAGCAGTGTGAAGACAGGGGGCTGGGACTATGGCTACACCTTC. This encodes CASSVKTGGWDYGYTF.

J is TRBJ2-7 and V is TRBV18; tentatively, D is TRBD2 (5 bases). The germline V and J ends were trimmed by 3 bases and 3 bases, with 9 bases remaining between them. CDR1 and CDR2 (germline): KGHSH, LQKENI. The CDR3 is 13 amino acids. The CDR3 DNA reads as TGTGCCAGCTCACCGGGAGCGAGCTACGAGCAGTACTTC. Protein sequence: CASSPGASYEQYF.

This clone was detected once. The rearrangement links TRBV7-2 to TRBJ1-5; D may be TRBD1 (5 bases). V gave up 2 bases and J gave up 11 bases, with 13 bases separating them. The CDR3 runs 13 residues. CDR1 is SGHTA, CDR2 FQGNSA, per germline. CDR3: CASSLQGILSQHF. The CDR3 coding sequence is TGTGCCAGCAGCTTACAGGGTATCTTATCCCAGCATTTT.

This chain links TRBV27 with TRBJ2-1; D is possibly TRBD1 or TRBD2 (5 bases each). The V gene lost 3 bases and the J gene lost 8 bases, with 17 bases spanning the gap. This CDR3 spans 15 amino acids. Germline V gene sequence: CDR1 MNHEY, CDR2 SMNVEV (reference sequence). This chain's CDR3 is CASSFLRGVSDEQFF. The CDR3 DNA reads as TGTGCCAGCAGTTTCCTCAGAGGGGTGTCAGATGAGCAGTTCTTC.

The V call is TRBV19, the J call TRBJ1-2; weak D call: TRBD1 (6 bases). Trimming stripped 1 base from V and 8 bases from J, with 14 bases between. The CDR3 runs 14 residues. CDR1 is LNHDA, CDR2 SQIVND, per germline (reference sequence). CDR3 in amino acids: CASSIGDTFEGYTF. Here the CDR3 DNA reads TGTGCCAGTAGTATAGGGGACACGTTCGAGGGCTACACCTTC.

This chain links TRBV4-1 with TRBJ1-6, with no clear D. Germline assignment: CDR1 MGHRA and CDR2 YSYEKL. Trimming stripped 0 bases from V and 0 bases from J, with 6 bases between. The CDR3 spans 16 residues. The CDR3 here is CASSQDPRSYNSPLHF. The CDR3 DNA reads TGCGCCAGCAGCCAAGACCCTCGCTCCTATAATTCACCCCTCCACTTT.

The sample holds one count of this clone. The CDR3 spells CASSLGSQETQYF. The CDR3 bases are TGTGCCAGCTCCCTGGGCTCCCAAGAGACCCAGTACTTC. This rearrangement joins TRBV18 to TRBJ2-5; no reliable D call. CDR3 length: 13 amino acids. The V end was cut by 6 bases, the J end by 1 base, with 9 bases between. CDR1 is KGHSH, CDR2 LQKENI, per germline.

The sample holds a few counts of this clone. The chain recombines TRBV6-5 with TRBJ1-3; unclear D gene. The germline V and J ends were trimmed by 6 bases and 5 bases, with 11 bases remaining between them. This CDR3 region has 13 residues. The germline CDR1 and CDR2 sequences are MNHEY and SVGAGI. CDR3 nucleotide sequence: TGTGCCAGCAGGGGGTATGGGCGAAACACCATATATTTT. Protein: CASRGYGRNTIYF.